This TCR beta chain was sequenced for a study of shared clonotypes between healthy human individuals. The CDR3 sequence is 15 residues long. The germline CDR1 and CDR2 sequences are SGHVS and FQNEAQ. Notes on this clone: At one boundary the junction diverges from the germline segment, which might be a read error. Other DNA sequences in the sample encode the same CDR3.

The data were produced by immunoSEQ multiplex PCR, yet TCRdb's version contains in-frame clones alone and is incomplete. The data show some 1,400,000 clones, 96% seen once. The sequence derives from a man aged 30 to 45 in good health. This rearrangement joins TRBV7-8 to TRBJ1-2; 8 bases map to TRBD1. The specimen sequenced was naive CD4+ T cells sorted from blood. The subset denotes: CD45RA+ positively selected. CDR3 amino acids: CASSLRTGSNYGYTF. The CDR3 DNA reads TGCGCCAGCAGCCTACGGACAGGGTCGAACTATGGCTACACCTTC. The complete variable domain, with remaining parts taken from reference TRBV7-8 and TRBJ1-2, reads GAGVSQSPRYKVAKRGQDVALRCDPISGHVSLFWYQQALGQGPEFLTYFQNEAQLDKSGLPSDRFFAERPEGSVSTLKIQRTQQEDSAVYLCASSLRTGSNYGYTFGSGTRLTVV.